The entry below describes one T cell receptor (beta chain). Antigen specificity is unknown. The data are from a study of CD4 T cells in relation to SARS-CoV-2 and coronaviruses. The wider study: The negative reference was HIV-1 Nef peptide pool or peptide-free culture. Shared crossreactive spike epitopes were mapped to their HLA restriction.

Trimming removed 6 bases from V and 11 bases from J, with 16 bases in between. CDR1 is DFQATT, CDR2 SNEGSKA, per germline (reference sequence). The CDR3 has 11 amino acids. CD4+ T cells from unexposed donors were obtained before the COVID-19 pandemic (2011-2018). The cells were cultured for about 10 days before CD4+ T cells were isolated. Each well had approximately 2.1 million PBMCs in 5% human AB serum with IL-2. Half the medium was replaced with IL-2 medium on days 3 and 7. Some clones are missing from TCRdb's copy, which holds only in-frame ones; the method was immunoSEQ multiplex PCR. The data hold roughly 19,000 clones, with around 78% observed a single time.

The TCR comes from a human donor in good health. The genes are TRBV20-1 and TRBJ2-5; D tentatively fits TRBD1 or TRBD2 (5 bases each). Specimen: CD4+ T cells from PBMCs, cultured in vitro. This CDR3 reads CSATGRFLQYF. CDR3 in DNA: TGCAGTGCCACGGGGCGTTTCTTGCAGTACTTC.